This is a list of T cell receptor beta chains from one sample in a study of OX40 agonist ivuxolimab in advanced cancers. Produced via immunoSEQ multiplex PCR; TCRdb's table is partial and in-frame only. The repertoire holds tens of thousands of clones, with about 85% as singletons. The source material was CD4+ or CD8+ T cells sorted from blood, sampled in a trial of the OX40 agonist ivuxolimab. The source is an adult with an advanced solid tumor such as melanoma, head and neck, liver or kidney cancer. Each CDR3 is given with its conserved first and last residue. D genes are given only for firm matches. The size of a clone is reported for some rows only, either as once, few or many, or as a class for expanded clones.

CDR3nt: TGTGCCAGCAGTTTATCGTCCAGGTACGAGCAGTACTTC
CDR3aa: CASSLSSRYEQYF
abundance: NA
j_gene: TRBJ2-7
v_gene: TRBV27
d_gene: NA

CDR3nt: TGTGCCAGCAGCTTAGGCCCAGGGGGCACAGATACGCAGTATTTT
CDR3aa: CASSLGPGGTDTQYF
abundance: NA
j_gene: TRBJ2-3
v_gene: TRBV13
d_gene: NA

CDR3nt: TGCGCCAGCAGCTTGGTGGCCAGGGGGACAGGAAACACCATATATTTT
CDR3aa: CASSLVARGTGNTIYF
abundance: NA
j_gene: TRBJ1-3
v_gene: TRBV5-1
d_gene: TRBD1

CDR3nt: TGTGCCAGCAGCTTAGATACTGGACGCACTGAGCAGTTCTTC
CDR3aa: CASSLDTGRTEQFF
abundance: NA
j_gene: TRBJ2-1
v_gene: TRBV11-3
d_gene: NA

CDR3nt: TGTGCCAGCACCGAGTTGATAGCGGGATCTAGCACAGATACGCAGTATTTT
CDR3aa: CASTELIAGSSTDTQYF
abundance: NA
j_gene: TRBJ2-3
v_gene: TRBV5-5
d_gene: TRBD2

CDR3nt: TGTGCCAGCAGTCAGAACACCGGGGAGCTGTTTTTT
CDR3aa: CASSQNTGELFF
abundance: NA
j_gene: TRBJ2-2
v_gene: TRBV6-5
d_gene: NA

CDR3nt: TGCGCCAGCAGCCATACATATTCCGGGACTAGCGAGGATGAGCAGTTCTTC
CDR3aa: CASSHTYSGTSEDEQFF
abundance: NA
j_gene: TRBJ2-1
v_gene: TRBV4-1
d_gene: TRBD2

CDR3nt: TGTGCCAGCAGCCCCCCCCACAGTGAAAAACTGTTTTTT
CDR3aa: CASSPPHSEKLFF
abundance: once
j_gene: TRBJ1-4
v_gene: TRBV9
d_gene: NA

CDR3nt: TGTGCCAGCAGCTTAGCAGCGGGGGGGCCCCATGAGCAGTTCTTC
CDR3aa: CASSLAAGGPHEQFF
abundance: NA
j_gene: TRBJ2-1
v_gene: TRBV7-8
d_gene: TRBD2

CDR3nt: TGTGCCAGCAGCTTGCAAATACAGGCCTTCGCAACTAATGAAAAACTGTTTTTT
CDR3aa: CASSLQIQAFATNEKLFF
abundance: NA
j_gene: TRBJ1-4
v_gene: TRBV5-5
d_gene: NA

CDR3nt: TGTGCCAGCAGTTTAGGAGGGACAGGGGGCCATAACCCCCTTGGCTACACCTTC
CDR3aa: CASSLGGTGGHNPLGYTF
abundance: NA
j_gene: TRBJ1-2
v_gene: TRBV28
d_gene: TRBD1

CDR3nt: TGCGCCAGCAGCTTGTTAGGGTTTTCGACCGGGGAGCTGTTTTTT
CDR3aa: CASSLLGFSTGELFF
abundance: NA
j_gene: TRBJ2-2
v_gene: TRBV5-1
d_gene: NA

CDR3nt: TGTGCCAGCAGCCTGACTAGCGGGAGTAGGTACTCCAATGAGCAGTTCTTC
CDR3aa: CASSLTSGSRYSNEQFF
abundance: NA
j_gene: TRBJ2-1
v_gene: TRBV14
d_gene: TRBD2

CDR3nt: TGTGCCAGCAGCTTAATAGCGGGGGGGACCTACGAGCAGTACTTC
CDR3aa: CASSLIAGGTYEQYF
abundance: NA
j_gene: TRBJ2-7
v_gene: TRBV11-3
d_gene: TRBD2

CDR3nt: TGTGCCAGCAGTTACCAAACAGGGTTCGGCGAGCAGTACTTC
CDR3aa: CASSYQTGFGEQYF
abundance: NA
j_gene: TRBJ2-7
v_gene: TRBV6-5
d_gene: NA

CDR3nt: TGCGCCAGCAGTGACAGTCTGACTACCTATGGCTACACCTTC
CDR3aa: CASSDSLTTYGYTF
abundance: NA
j_gene: TRBJ1-2
v_gene: TRBV10-2
d_gene: NA

CDR3nt: TGTGCCAGCAGTGATGCGGGGGGCACTGAAGCTTTCTTT
CDR3aa: CASSDAGGTEAFF
abundance: NA
j_gene: TRBJ1-1
v_gene: TRBV6-4
d_gene: NA

CDR3nt: TGTGCCAACCGCGGGGCCTCCACTGAAGCTTTCTTT
CDR3aa: CANRGASTEAFF
abundance: NA
j_gene: TRBJ1-1
v_gene: TRBV10-3
d_gene: NA

CDR3nt: TGTGCCAGCAGTACTGATCGAGGGTTCGCTGGAAACACCATATATTTT
CDR3aa: CASSTDRGFAGNTIYF
abundance: NA
j_gene: TRBJ1-3
v_gene: TRBV5-8
d_gene: NA

CDR3nt: TGTGCCAGCAGCGTAAGTGGACAGGGGATGTGGAATTCACCCCTCCACTTT
CDR3aa: CASSVSGQGMWNSPLHF
abundance: NA
j_gene: TRBJ1-6
v_gene: TRBV9
d_gene: TRBD1

CDR3nt: TGTGCCAGCAGTTTTAGCGCCCTCCGAGAGACCCAGTACTTC
CDR3aa: CASSFSALRETQYF
abundance: NA
j_gene: TRBJ2-5
v_gene: TRBV7-2
d_gene: NA

CDR3nt: TGCGCCAGCAGCTTACTTGGGTGGGACACAGATACGCAGTATTTT
CDR3aa: CASSLLGWDTDTQYF
abundance: NA
j_gene: TRBJ2-3
v_gene: TRBV5-1
d_gene: NA

CDR3nt: TGTGCCAGCAGTCCTCAAGAAAAACTGTTTTTT
CDR3aa: CASSPQEKLFF
abundance: NA
j_gene: TRBJ1-4
v_gene: TRBV2
d_gene: NA

CDR3nt: TGTGCATCACCGAGTGGGAATGGCTACACCTTC
CDR3aa: CASPSGNGYTF
abundance: NA
j_gene: TRBJ1-2
v_gene: TRBV30
d_gene: NA

CDR3nt: TGTGCCAGCAGCGTAGGGGGGGCCGCAAATGAGCAGTTCTTC
CDR3aa: CASSVGGAANEQFF
abundance: NA
j_gene: TRBJ2-1
v_gene: TRBV9
d_gene: NA

CDR3nt: TGTGCCAGCTCACCAACAGGGCTCTCCTACAATGAGCAGTTCTTC
CDR3aa: CASSPTGLSYNEQFF
abundance: NA
j_gene: TRBJ2-1
v_gene: TRBV18
d_gene: NA

CDR3nt: TGCGCCAGCAGCTTGGAAGAGACCCAGTACTTC
CDR3aa: CASSLEETQYF
abundance: NA
j_gene: TRBJ2-5
v_gene: TRBV5-1
d_gene: NA

CDR3nt: TGCGCCAGCAGTGGCGTCGCAGGCGAGCAGTACTTC
CDR3aa: CASSGVAGEQYF
abundance: NA
j_gene: TRBJ2-7
v_gene: TRBV10-1
d_gene: NA